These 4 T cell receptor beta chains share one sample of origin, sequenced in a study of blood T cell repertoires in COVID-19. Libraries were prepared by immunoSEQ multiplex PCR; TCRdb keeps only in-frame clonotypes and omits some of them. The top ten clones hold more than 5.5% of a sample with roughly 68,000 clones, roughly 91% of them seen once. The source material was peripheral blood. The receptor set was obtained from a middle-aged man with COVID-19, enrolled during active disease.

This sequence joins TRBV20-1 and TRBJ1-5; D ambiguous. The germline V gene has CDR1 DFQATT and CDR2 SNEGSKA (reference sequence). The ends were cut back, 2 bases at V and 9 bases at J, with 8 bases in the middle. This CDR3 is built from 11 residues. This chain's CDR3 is CSARQTGPQHF. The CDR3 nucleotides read TGCAGTGCTAGACAAACCGGGCCCCAGCATTTT.

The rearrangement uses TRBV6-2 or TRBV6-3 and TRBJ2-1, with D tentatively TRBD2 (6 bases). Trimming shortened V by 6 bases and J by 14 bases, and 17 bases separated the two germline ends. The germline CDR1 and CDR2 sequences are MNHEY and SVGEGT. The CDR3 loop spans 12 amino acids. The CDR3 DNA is TGTGCCAGCAGCCTCCCGGAGGGGAGGAAGTTCTTC. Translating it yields CASSLPEGRKFF.

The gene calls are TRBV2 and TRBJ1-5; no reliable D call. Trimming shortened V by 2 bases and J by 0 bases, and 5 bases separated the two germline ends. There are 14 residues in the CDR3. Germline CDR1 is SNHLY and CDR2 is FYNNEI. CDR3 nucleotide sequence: TGTGCCAGCAGTGAATATTATAGCAATCAGCCCCAGCATTTT. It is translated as CASSEYYSNQPQHF. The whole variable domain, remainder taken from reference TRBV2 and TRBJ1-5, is EPEVTQTPSHQVTQMGQEVILRCVPISNHLYFYWYRQILGQKVEFLVSFYNNEISEKSEIFDDQFSVERPDGSNFTLKIRSTKLEDSAMYFCASSEYYSNQPQHFGDGTRLSIL.

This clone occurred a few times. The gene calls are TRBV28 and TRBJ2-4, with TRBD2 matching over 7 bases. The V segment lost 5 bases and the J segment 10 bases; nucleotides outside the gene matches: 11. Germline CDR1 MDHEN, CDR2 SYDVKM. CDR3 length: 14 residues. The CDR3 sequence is CASSPQATSEIQYF. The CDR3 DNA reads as TGTGCCAGCAGTCCCCAGGCAACTAGCGAGATTCAGTACTTC.